The 30 T cell receptor beta chains reported below all come from one sample, sequenced in a study of blood T cell repertoires in COVID-19 (TCRdb year 2020). Library preparation was by the immunoSEQ multiplex PCR assay. TCRdb obtained this table from immuneACCESS and retained in-frame rearrangements with V and J assigned. These tables miss some clones; where compared with another copy, unresolved V genes account for less than half of the shortfall, and the remainder is unexplained. The sample table shows 200,000 or so clones, and about 88% are seen once. Around 2.9% of the sample comes from the top ten. The sequencing sample was made of peripheral blood. These receptor sequences come from a woman aged 55-75 years with acute or convalescent COVID-19.

The chain uses TRBV18 and TRBJ1-3; possible D gene TRBD1, 6 bases. V was cut by 2 bases and J by 0 bases, with 11 bases left in between. Germline V gene lookup returns CDR1 KGHSH and CDR2 LQKENI. The CDR3 loop spans 16 amino acids. The CDR3 is CASSPGQILSGNTIYF. The DNA for the CDR3 is TGTGCCAGCTCACCAGGACAGATCCTCTCTGGAAACACCATATATTTT. Full variable domain (outside the CDR3, taken from reference TRBV18 and TRBJ1-3): NAGVMQNPRHLVRRRGQEARLRCSPMKGHSHVYWYRQLPEEGLKFMVYLQKENIIDESGMPKERFSAEFPKEGPSILRIQQVVRGDSAAYFCASSPGQILSGNTIYFGEGSWLTVV.

In regard to this clone: Additional DNA sequences in this sample encode the identical CDR3. The V gene is TRBV30, the J gene TRBJ2-7, with 12 bases aligning to TRBD1. V was pared by 4 bases and J by 7 bases, with 8 bases of the junction left unmatched. This CDR3 has 14 amino acids. Germline CDR1 and CDR2: GTSNPN and SVGIG (reference sequence). CDR3 nucleotide sequence: TGTGCCTGGAAAACGGGACAGGGGGCTCGTGAGCAGTACTTC. It is translated as CAWKTGQGAREQYF.

This chain connects TRBV12-3 or TRBV12-4 to TRBJ1-1; 10 positions match TRBD1. V lost 4 bases to trimming and J lost 5 bases; unmatched junction nucleotides: 1. CDR3 length: 13 amino acids. CDR3 protein: CASSWTGGTEAFF. In DNA, the CDR3 is TGTGCCAGCAGTTGGACAGGGGGGACTGAAGCTTTCTTT.

The chain joins TRBV3-1 (or the pseudogene TRBV3-2) to TRBJ1-4; no clear D. CDR1 LGHDT and CDR2 YNNKEL come from the germline V gene (reference sequence). Trimming took off 2 bases at V and 7 bases at J, with 8 bases between the two ends. The CDR3 is 13 residues long. The CDR3 DNA sequence: TGTGCCAGCAGCCAATCGTTCGGTGAAAAACTGTTTTTT. Translated, it gives CASSQSFGEKLFF.

This chain connects TRBV9 to TRBJ1-3; no clear D gene. Germline V gene data show CDR1 as SGDLS and CDR2 as YYNGEE. V lost 4 bases and J lost 4, with 18 bases in between. The CDR3 runs to 16 residues. The CDR3 is CASSPQVDTRGNTIYF. In DNA form, the CDR3 reads TGTGCCAGCAGCCCCCAGGTCGACACAAGAGGAAACACCATATATTTT.

This sequence joins TRBV13 and TRBJ2-5; TRBD1 might be the D (6 bases). The V and J ends lost 5 bases and 3 bases respectively, with 16 bases between them. Per the germline V gene, CDR1 is PRHDT and CDR2 is FYEKMQ (reference sequence). There are 15 residues in the CDR3. CDR3 in DNA: TGTGCCAGCAGCCGCCCCTTGGGGGCAGAAGAGACCCAGTACTTC. This translates into CASSRPLGAEETQYF.

This chain connects TRBV27 to TRBJ2-2, with TRBD2 identical over 14 bases. V lost 4 bases, J lost 1 base, and 8 bases stayed unmatched. Germline V CDR1 and CDR2: MNHEY, SMNVEV (reference sequence). This CDR3 comprises 19 residues. The CDR3 coding sequence is TGTGCCAGCAGTTCCTTTCCCGGACTAGCGGGGGGGAACACCGGGGAGCTGTTTTTT. Residues: CASSSFPGLAGGNTGELFF.

The chain links TRBV29-1 to TRBJ1-4; 8 bases are a match to TRBD1. CDR1 is SQVTM and CDR2 is ANQGSEA in the germline V gene. Trimming cost V 4 bases and J 6 bases; bases outside gene matches: 4. CDR3 size: 13 residues. CDR3 residues: CSVGRTGYEKLFF. CDR3 DNA sequence: TGCAGCGTTGGGCGGACAGGGTATGAAAAACTGTTTTTT. Together with reference TRBV29-1 and TRBJ1-4, the CDR3 gives the full variable domain: SAVISQKPSRDICQRGTSLTIQCQVDSQVTMMFWYRQQPGQSLTLIATANQGSEATYESGFVIDKFPISRPNLTFSTLTVSNMSPEDSSIYLCSVGRTGYEKLFFGSGTQLSVL.

The CDR3 is CASSRDSSSGNTIYF. The CDR3 nucleotides are TGTGCCAGCAGTCGGGACAGCAGCTCTGGAAACACCATATATTTT. This chain uses TRBV6-5 with TRBJ1-3, with 7 bases identical to TRBD1. The CDR3 covers 15 residues. The germline gives CDR1 MNHEY, CDR2 SVGAGI. V shed 5 bases, J shed 0 bases, and the junction held 4 bases outside the gene matches.

In its sample, this clone was seen once. The chain is built from TRBV7-9 and TRBJ2-2, with D tentatively TRBD2 (5 bases). This CDR3 region has 16 residues. Germline CDR1 and CDR2: SEHNR and FQNEAQ (reference sequence). Trimming stripped 2 bases from V and 5 bases from J, with 15 bases between. The CDR3 DNA reads as TGTGCCAGCAGCTTAAGTTCGGGATTTTGGACCGGGGAGCTGTTTTTT. Residues: CASSLSSGFWTGELFF.

The chain uses TRBV19 and TRBJ2-7; 7 nucleotides align to TRBD1. The CDR3 has 18 residues. Germline CDR1 LNHDA, CDR2 SQIVND (reference sequence). V was pared by 6 bases and J by 2 bases, with 19 bases of the junction left unmatched. CDR3 in DNA: TGTGCCAGTAGCCCCACTCTCGGATTGGCGACAGGGACCTACGAGCAGTACTTC. This gives the protein CASSPTLGLATGTYEQYF.

The V gene is TRBV11-2, the J gene TRBJ2-3; D gene unclear. The germline V and J ends were trimmed by 4 bases and 14 bases, with 16 bases remaining between them. Germline CDR1 is SGHAT and CDR2 is FQNNGV. This CDR3 comprises 12 residues. The CDR3 sequence: CASSSLGQSGYF. In nucleotides, the CDR3 is TGTGCCAGCAGCTCCCTGGGCCAGTCCGGGTATTTT.

The chain employs TRBV2 and TRBJ2-5; 7 bases agree with TRBD1. V lost 6 bases to trimming and J lost 1 base; unmatched junction nucleotides: 8. The CDR3 totals 15 residues. Germline CDR1 and CDR2: SNHLY and FYNNEI. The CDR3 spells CASRSYGTVQETQYF. DNA of the CDR3: TGTGCCAGCAGGTCTTACGGGACAGTCCAAGAGACCCAGTACTTC. The full variable domain, with the rest looked up from reference TRBV2 and TRBJ2-5, is EPEVTQTPSHQVTQMGQEVILRCVPISNHLYFYWYRQILGQKVEFLVSFYNNEISEKSEIFDDQFSVERPDGSNFTLKIRSTKLEDSAMYFCASRSYGTVQETQYFGPGTRLLVL.

The chain joins TRBV19 to TRBJ1-4; unclear D gene. V lost 7 bases and J 6 bases, leaving 24 bases between the germline ends. CDR3 length equals 17 residues. CDR1 and CDR2 (germline): LNHDA, SQIVND (reference sequence). CDR3 protein: CASTSLPPREDDEKLFF. The CDR3 DNA follows: TGTGCCAGTACAAGCCTACCCCCACGGGAAGACGATGAAAAACTGTTTTTT.

The CDR3 sequence is CAISADRGYEQYF. As DNA, the CDR3 is TGTGCCATCAGTGCGGACAGGGGATACGAGCAGTACTTC. This chain joins TRBV10-3 and TRBJ2-7; 9 nucleotides line up with TRBD1. Germline CDR1 is ENHRY and CDR2 is SYGVKD. This CDR3 is built from 13 residues. Trimming cost V 4 bases and J 4 bases; bases outside gene matches: 2.

The CDR3: CASNGASGEQYF. The CDR3 DNA is TGTGCCAGTAATGGGGCATCGGGCGAGCAGTACTTC. The chain combines TRBV19 with TRBJ2-7; weak D call: TRBD1 (5 bases). The CDR3 runs 12 residues. CDR1 is LNHDA, CDR2 SQIVND, per germline (reference sequence). V was cut by 7 bases and J by 6 bases, with 13 bases left in between.

Details on this clone: This same CDR3 is encoded by further DNA sequences in the sample. This rearrangement joins TRBV7-8 to TRBJ1-2; D not certain. Germline assignment: CDR1 SGHVS and CDR2 FQNEAQ. With 1 base removed from V and 5 bases from J, the gap between germline ends came to 8 bases. CDR3 size: 13 residues. CDR3 region: CASSLGRTYGYTF. The CDR3 bases are TGTGCCAGCAGCTTAGGCCGTACTTATGGCTACACCTTC.

V usage is TRBV9 and J usage is TRBJ1-2, with TRBD1 identical over 7 bases. J lost 3 bases, V lost 0 bases, and 5 bases had no gene match. The CDR3 consists of 15 residues. Germline V gene data show CDR1 as SGDLS and CDR2 as YYNGEE. For the CDR3, the DNA is TGTGCCAGCAGCGTAGAGGGACAGCAACACTATGGCTACACCTTC. It yields the protein CASSVEGQQHYGYTF. The variable domain in full, completed from reference TRBV9 and TRBJ1-2, reads DSGVTQTPKHLITATGQRVTLRCSPRSGDLSVYWYQQSLDQGLQFLIQYYNGEERAKGNILERFSAQQFPDLHSELNLSSLELGDSALYFCASSVEGQQHYGYTFGSGTRLTVV.

The CDR3 loop is CASSLDGQGVSGYTF. In nucleotides, the CDR3 is TGCGCCAGCAGCTTGGATGGACAGGGGGTATCTGGCTACACCTTC. The chain carries TRBV5-1 and TRBJ1-2; 10 positions match TRBD1. Germline CDR1 is SGHRS and CDR2 is YFSETQ. The CDR3 consists of 15 residues. The V and J ends lost 0 bases and 7 bases, in that order; junction bases with no gene match: 6. Full variable domain (remainder filled in from reference TRBV5-1 and TRBJ1-2): KAGVTQTPRYLIKTRGQQVTLSCSPISGHRSVSWYQQTPGQGLQFLFEYFSETQRNKGNFPGRFSGRQFSNSRSEMNVSTLELGDSALYLCASSLDGQGVSGYTFGSGTRLTVV.

This clone was found once. The chain uses TRBV5-1 and TRBJ2-3, with 10 positions matching TRBD2. The ends lost 0 bases at V and 1 base at J; junction bases unmatched: 2. Germline CDR1 and CDR2: SGHRS and YFSETQ. The CDR3 contains 16 residues. CDR3 loop: CASSLGLAGGTDTQYF. CDR3 coding DNA: TGCGCCAGCAGCTTGGGGCTAGCGGGGGGCACAGATACGCAGTATTTT.

The chain links TRBV14 to TRBJ2-5, with no clear D. V was trimmed by 0 bases and J by 8 bases, leaving 13 bases between them. Germline CDR1 is SGHDN and CDR2 is FVKESK. This CDR3 spans 14 amino acids. Here the CDR3 reads CASSQESSRTTQYF. DNA of the CDR3: TGTGCCAGCAGCCAAGAGTCGTCGCGAACTACCCAGTACTTC.

The CDR3 here is CASRGLRSYEQYF. Here the CDR3 DNA reads TGTGCCAGCAGGGGCCTTCGTTCCTACGAGCAGTACTTC. This chain joins TRBV7-6 and TRBJ2-7; D not certain. Trimming removed 6 bases at V and 1 base at J, with 10 bases between. The CDR3 length is 13 residues. CDR1 and CDR2 from the germline V gene are SGHVS and FNYEAQ.

J is TRBJ2-3 and V is TRBV19; no firm D call. Germline V CDR1 and CDR2: LNHDA, SQIVND (reference sequence). The CDR3 is 14 amino acids. V was shortened by 10 bases and J by 2 bases, with 16 bases between the two germline ends. The CDR3 sequence is CATTSEPYTDTQYF. The DNA of the CDR3 is TGTGCCACTACGTCCGAACCATACACAGATACGCAGTATTTT.

The V and J genes are TRBV2 and TRBJ2-3; D may be TRBD2 (6 bases). The V gene's germline CDR1 is SNHLY and CDR2 FYNNEI. The CDR3 is 16 residues long. V was cut by 3 bases and J by 0 bases, with 13 bases left in between. The CDR3 here is CASSDVSGTSTDTQYF. CDR3 nucleotides: TGTGCCAGCAGTGATGTGTCAGGGACTAGCACAGATACGCAGTATTTT.

The rearrangement joins TRBV30 to TRBJ2-5; possible D gene TRBD1, 5 bases. Deletions cut 2 bases from V and 2 bases from J, with 12 bases between. The V gene's germline CDR1 is GTSNPN and CDR2 SVGIG (reference sequence). The CDR3 contains 14 residues. CDR3 amino acids: CAWSLTVTQETQYF. Written as DNA, the CDR3 is TGTGCCTGGAGTTTGACAGTCACTCAAGAGACCCAGTACTTC.

V gene TRBV7-2 combines with J gene TRBJ2-2, with TRBD2 matching over 7 bases. The germline V gene has CDR1 SGHTA and CDR2 FQGNSA. J lost 6 bases, V lost 5 bases, and 3 bases had no gene match. The CDR3 is made up of 13 amino acids. The CDR3 DNA is TGTGCCAGCAGCGGAGGGAGGGCCGGGGAGCTGTTTTTT. Protein sequence: CASSGGRAGELFF.

V and J are TRBV15 and TRBJ1-2; 8 bases agree with TRBD1. The junction had 6 bases not matched to a gene; V was cut back by 3 bases and J by 6 bases. The V gene's germline CDR1 is LNHNV and CDR2 YYDKDF (reference sequence). The CDR3 length is 14 residues. The CDR3: CATSSTDRVHGYTF. The CDR3 bases are TGTGCCACCAGCAGTACGGACAGGGTGCATGGCTACACCTTC.

The chain combines TRBV28 with TRBJ1-1; TRBD1 matches 7 bases. This CDR3 comprises 16 residues. Trimming took 4 bases from V and 2 from J; bases not matched to a gene: 10. Germline V gives CDR1 MDHEN, CDR2 SYDVKM. CDR3 coding DNA: TGTGCCAGCAGTTCTGGAACCGGACAGGCTAACACTGAAGCTTTCTTT. Translated: CASSSGTGQANTEAFF.

This clone has a handful of counts. This rearrangement joins TRBV19 to TRBJ1-1; 7 nucleotides align to TRBD1. Germline V gene data show CDR1 as LNHDA and CDR2 as SQIVND (reference sequence). This CDR3 contains 13 residues. Trimming at V came to 5 bases and at J to 7 bases, leaving 7 bases not matched to a gene. The CDR3 DNA reads TGTGCCAGTAGTTGGTTGGGACAGCTTGAAGCTTTCTTT. Translating gives CASSWLGQLEAFF. Full variable domain (missing parts from reference TRBV19 and TRBJ1-1): DGGITQSPKYLFRKEGQNVTLSCEQNLNHDAMYWYRQDPGQGLRLIYYSQIVNDFQKGDIAEGYSVSREKKESFPLTVTSAQKNPTAFYLCASSWLGQLEAFFGQGTRLTVV.

The CDR3 region is CASSPGQGFNTEAFF. In DNA, the CDR3 is TGTGCCAGCTCACCAGGGCAGGGGTTTAACACTGAAGCTTTCTTT. This sequence joins TRBV18 and TRBJ1-1; D may be TRBD1 (6 bases). Germline CDR1 is KGHSH and CDR2 is LQKENI. V dropped 2 bases and J dropped 2 bases, with 12 bases sitting between them. The length of the CDR3 is 15 residues.